Presented here are 18 T cell receptor beta chains from one specimen sequenced in a study of T cell changes during pregnancy in multiple sclerosis. Here immunoSEQ multiplex PCR was the method, and the copy in TCRdb shows in-frame clones only, minus some. The sample shows approximately 94,000 clones, around 92% of them seen only once. The specimen comprised peripheral blood, sampled after pregnancy. The receptor source for this set is a female donor with multiple sclerosis, enrolled in a pregnancy study.

The rearrangement links TRBV30 to TRBJ1-3, with D perhaps TRBD1 (6 bases). CDR3 length: 17 amino acids. The germline V and J ends were trimmed by 1 base and 0 bases, with 16 bases remaining between them. Germline loops: CDR1 GTSNPN, CDR2 SVGIG (reference sequence). The CDR3 is CAWSEGGWRSSGNTIYF. Here the CDR3 DNA reads TGTGCCTGGAGTGAAGGGGGTTGGCGGAGCTCTGGAAACACCATATATTTT.

The J gene is TRBJ2-5, the V gene TRBV7-2, with TRBD2 as a possible D gene (6 bases). Germline V gives CDR1 SGHTA, CDR2 FQGNSA. Trimming removed 2 bases at V and 5 bases at J, with 9 bases between. The CDR3 consists of 13 residues. The CDR3 coding sequence is TGTGCCAGCAGCTTACCCGGGAGTGAGACCCAGTACTTC. Its protein is CASSLPGSETQYF.

This chain links TRBV7-2 with TRBJ2-5; perhaps TRBD2 as D (7 bases). The length of the CDR3 is 14 residues. V was clipped by 5 bases and J by 4 bases, with 14 bases between them. Looked up from germline, CDR1 is SGHTA and CDR2 is FQGNSA. DNA of the CDR3: TGTGCCAGCAGCCCGGGGGCTAGCGGAGAGACCCAGTACTTC. Protein sequence: CASSPGASGETQYF.

The chain couples TRBV28 to TRBJ1-2; D is undetermined. This CDR3 comprises 15 residues. The germline V and J ends were trimmed by 5 bases and 4 bases, with 17 bases remaining between them. Germline CDR1 reads MDHEN; CDR2 reads SYDVKM. CDR3 nucleotides: TGTGCCAGCAGTACTTCCGGGAGTGGAATCTATGGCTACACCTTC. Protein product: CASSTSGSGIYGYTF.

This chain uses TRBV4-1 with TRBJ2-5, with unresolved D. The ends were cut back, 0 bases at V and 3 bases at J, with 11 bases in the middle. The germline V gene encodes CDR1 MGHRA and CDR2 YSYEKL. The CDR3 spans 15 residues. CDR3 sequence: CASSQEGRLEETQYF. The DNA of the CDR3 is TGCGCCAGCAGCCAAGAGGGCAGATTAGAAGAGACCCAGTACTTC.

The chain joins TRBV19 to TRBJ2-1, with 7 positions matching TRBD1. This CDR3 comprises 16 residues. Losses at the gene ends were 8 bases for V and 3 bases for J; bases not matched to a gene: 13. Germline V gives CDR1 LNHDA, CDR2 SQIVND (reference sequence). The DNA for the CDR3 is TGTGCCAGTTCCCCCTCGGGACAGCGGAACTACAATGAGCAGTTCTTC. Translated, it gives CASSPSGQRNYNEQFF.

This chain connects TRBV6-1 to TRBJ2-1, with D maybe TRBD2 (6 bases). CDR1 and CDR2 (germline): MNHNS, SASEGT. Trimming removed 4 bases from V and 4 bases from J, with 17 bases in between. This CDR3 contains 16 residues. The CDR3 loop reads CASSGPEAGGYNEQFF. CDR3 nucleotide sequence: TGTGCCAGCAGTGGCCCAGAGGCCGGGGGATACAATGAGCAGTTCTTC.

The chain uses TRBV11-3 and TRBJ2-5, with 7 bases fitting TRBD1. J was trimmed by 5 bases and V by 0 bases; bases with no gene match: 3. This CDR3 contains 14 residues. The germline gives CDR1 SGHNT, CDR2 YENEEA. This CDR3 is CASSLDARGETQYF. The CDR3 region has the DNA TGTGCCAGCAGCTTAGATGCCAGGGGGGAGACCCAGTACTTC.

This rearrangement joins TRBV7-6 to TRBJ1-5; 8 bases agree with TRBD1. The CDR3 totals 16 residues. The germline V gene encodes CDR1 SGHVS and CDR2 FNYEAQ. Trimming at V came to 5 bases and at J to 2 bases, leaving 8 bases not matched to a gene. This chain's CDR3 is CASSPRTGKGNQPQHF. Here the CDR3 DNA reads TGTGCCAGCAGCCCCAGGACAGGGAAGGGCAATCAGCCCCAGCATTTT.

The chain couples TRBV2 to TRBJ1-5, with TRBD1 matching 8 bases. The CDR3 covers 15 residues. Germline trimming cut 4 bases from V and 2 bases from J; bases unmatched to any gene: 4. The germline gives CDR1 SNHLY, CDR2 FYNNEI. The CDR3 is CASSGTGLGNQPQHF. The CDR3 DNA is TGTGCCAGCAGTGGGACAGGGCTAGGCAATCAGCCCCAGCATTTT.

This clone was observed a handful of times. The chain combines TRBV5-4 with TRBJ1-2, with D maybe TRBD1 (6 bases). Germline loops: CDR1 SGHNT, CDR2 YYREEE (reference sequence). The CDR3 totals 17 residues. Deletions cut 0 bases from V and 2 bases from J, with 17 bases between. The CDR3 DNA sequence: TGTGCCAGCAGCTTGGCGGGGACAATGGCCGAGAACTATGGCTACACCTTC. Translation gives CASSLAGTMAENYGYTF.

About this clone: One junction end does not reproduce the germline sequence, and a read error may be involved. The V call is TRBV20-1, the J call TRBJ1-2; a possible D gene is TRBD1 (6 bases). Germline-derived CDR1 and CDR2 are DFQATT and SNEGSKA (reference sequence). This CDR3 is 11 amino acids long. CDR3 protein: CSAPITGKSAF. The CDR3 DNA sequence: TGCAGTGCTCCGATAACAGGGAAGTCCGCCTTC.

The chain carries TRBV28 and TRBJ2-1; 8 bases map to TRBD1. Germline V gives CDR1 MDHEN, CDR2 SYDVKM. This CDR3 has 15 residues. With V trimmed by 3 bases and J by 7 bases, 8 bases remained unmatched. The CDR3 here is CASSFQGAGSNEQFF. In DNA form, the CDR3 reads TGTGCCAGCAGTTTTCAGGGGGCGGGGTCGAATGAGCAGTTCTTC.

The chain is built from TRBV30 and TRBJ1-4, with D hard to call. CDR3 size: 14 residues. Trimming shortened V by 3 bases and J by 12 bases, and 20 bases separated the two germline ends. The germline CDR1 and CDR2 sequences are GTSNPN and SVGIG (reference sequence). The CDR3: CAWRGQDGNRELFF. The CDR3 bases are TGTGCCTGGAGGGGCCAGGACGGGAACCGTGAACTGTTTTTT.

This chain links TRBV27 with TRBJ1-5; D not resolved. Germline lookup yields CDR1 MNHEY and CDR2 SMNVEV (reference sequence). The CDR3 covers 14 residues. Trimming shortened V by 4 bases and J by 3 bases, and 10 bases separated the two germline ends. As DNA, the CDR3 is TGTGCCAGCAGTTCCCCCGCGGACAATCAGCCCCAGCATTTT. Translation gives CASSSPADNQPQHF.

This sequence joins TRBV27 and TRBJ2-3; possibly TRBD1 for D (6 bases). Germline V gene data show CDR1 as MNHEY and CDR2 as SMNVEV (reference sequence). The CDR3 totals 13 residues. Trimming took 7 bases from V and 0 from J, leaving 8 bases between them. This chain's CDR3 is CASKDRSTDTQYF. CDR3 DNA sequence: TGTGCCAGCAAGGACAGAAGCACAGATACGCAGTATTTT.

The chain employs TRBV7-6 and TRBJ2-5, with D hard to call. V lost 1 base and J 1 base, leaving 7 bases between the germline ends. Germline V gene sequence: CDR1 SGHVS, CDR2 FNYEAQ. There are 14 residues in the CDR3. The CDR3 protein is CASSLGTLQETQYF. CDR3 DNA: TGTGCCAGCAGCTTAGGAACTCTCCAAGAGACCCAGTACTTC.

The chain combines TRBV28 with TRBJ2-3; 7 bases are shared with TRBD2. Losses at the gene ends were 2 bases for V and 9 bases for J; bases not matched to a gene: 14. Germline V gene data show CDR1 as MDHEN and CDR2 as SYDVKM. The CDR3 is 16 residues long. The CDR3 nucleotides are TGTGCCAGCAGTTTAAAGGCGGGAGCCAGGGTGTGGACGCAGTATTTT. It specifies CASSLKAGARVWTQYF. The variable domain in full, completed from reference TRBV28 and TRBJ2-3, reads DVKVTQSSRYLVKRTGEKVFLECVQDMDHENMFWYRQDPGLGLRLIYFSYDVKMKEKGDIPEGYSVSREKKERFSLILESASTNQTSMYLCASSLKAGARVWTQYFGPGTRLTVL.